A single sample gave rise to the 15 T cell receptor beta chains below, sequenced in a study of cytomegalovirus exposure and HLA in healthy donors. The PCR made use of 60 Vbeta and 13 Jbeta primers. TCRdb's copy holds only in-frame clones and misses some; the assay was immunoSEQ multiplex PCR. The sample contains about 190,000 clones, 82% of which appear only once. Sequenced: PBMCs. Receptors were obtained from a woman in her late teens or twenties in good health and CMV-seronegative.

This clone was found once. This chain links TRBV4-3 with TRBJ2-1; a weak D match, TRBD2 (5 bases). The CDR3 loop spans 18 amino acids. Germline lookup yields CDR1 LGHNA and CDR2 YSLEER. Trimming took 1 base from V and 0 from J, leaving 16 bases between them. CDR3 DNA: TGCGCCAGCAGCCAAGGAGGGAATGGTCTGAGCTCCTACAATGAGCAGTTCTTC. Protein product: CASSQGGNGLSSYNEQFF.

The rearrangement uses TRBV18 and TRBJ2-3; the match to TRBD2 covers 8 bases. Trimming cost V 2 bases and J 2 bases; bases outside gene matches: 6. Germline V gene data show CDR1 as KGHSH and CDR2 as LQKENI. The CDR3 is made up of 16 amino acids. Here the CDR3 reads CASSPISGGPTDTQYF. The CDR3 nucleotides are TGTGCCAGCTCACCAATCAGCGGGGGACCCACAGATACGCAGTATTTT.

This chain links TRBV5-1 with TRBJ1-2, with TRBD1 matching over 7 bases. The germline V gene encodes CDR1 SGHRS and CDR2 YFSETQ. The junction had 9 bases not matched to a gene; V was cut back by 0 bases and J by 7 bases. The CDR3 spans 15 residues. The CDR3: CASSLALNRQGGYTF. Written as DNA, the CDR3 is TGCGCCAGCAGCTTGGCCCTGAATCGACAGGGTGGCTACACCTTC.

The chain carries TRBV19 and TRBJ1-1; 7 bases line up with TRBD1. The CDR3 loop spans 15 amino acids. With V trimmed by 3 bases and J by 5 bases, 9 bases remained unmatched. Looked up from germline, CDR1 is LNHDA and CDR2 is SQIVND (reference sequence). Here the CDR3 DNA reads TGTGCCAGTAGTATTTGGGACAGACGGCGAACTGAAGCTTTCTTT. It translates to CASSIWDRRRTEAFF.

V gene TRBV6-5 combines with J gene TRBJ1-1, with D possibly being TRBD1 (6 bases). This CDR3 comprises 16 residues. Per germline, CDR1 MNHEY and CDR2 SVGAGI. Trimming pared 2 bases from V and 0 bases from J, leaving 13 bases between. The CDR3 region is CASSYLQGNMNTEAFF. As DNA, the CDR3 is TGTGCCAGCAGTTACCTCCAGGGGAACATGAACACTGAAGCTTTCTTT.

This clone was picked up a small number of times. This chain joins TRBV30 and TRBJ1-4; D is unclear. Trimming left V 4 bases short and J 5 bases short, with 8 bases between. The germline gives CDR1 GTSNPN, CDR2 SVGIG (reference sequence). This CDR3 is built from 12 residues. The CDR3 here is CAWTGDNEKLFF. In DNA form, the CDR3 reads TGTGCCTGGACGGGTGACAATGAAAAACTGTTTTTT.

V usage is TRBV9 and J usage is TRBJ2-2; 7 bases line up with TRBD1. V lost 0 bases, J lost 0 bases, and 2 bases stayed unmatched. Germline V CDR1 and CDR2: SGDLS, YYNGEE. The CDR3 runs to 16 residues. The CDR3 reads CASSVDRGPNTGELFF. The CDR3 region has the DNA TGTGCCAGCAGCGTAGACAGGGGACCGAACACCGGGGAGCTGTTTTTT.

Regarding this clone: A read error may produce the germline difference seen at one junction end. The chain is built from TRBV7-7 and TRBJ2-1; 12 bases are a match to TRBD2. CDR1 is SSHAT and CDR2 is FNYEAQ in the germline V gene (reference sequence). The CDR3 totals 16 residues. Written as DNA, the CDR3 is TGTGCTAGCAGCCCGTGGACTAGCGGGACGTACAATGAGCAGTTCTTC. This codes for CASSPWTSGTYNEQFF.

The chain carries TRBV7-9 and TRBJ2-3; no clear D. Deletions cut 3 bases from V and 0 bases from J, with 10 bases between. Germline V gives CDR1 SEHNR, CDR2 FQNEAQ (reference sequence). The CDR3 is 15 residues long. The DNA for the CDR3 is TGTGCCAGCAGCTTTATCCTCTTAAGCACAGATACGCAGTATTTT. It codes for CASSFILLSTDTQYF.

V gene TRBV5-4 combines with J gene TRBJ2-2; 9 bases agree with TRBD1. V shed 0 bases and J 3 bases; nucleotides not matched to a gene: 6. Looked up from germline, CDR1 is SGHNT and CDR2 is YYREEE (reference sequence). The CDR3 consists of 17 residues. CDR3 in amino acids: CASSLGGQGPYTGELFF. The CDR3 region has the DNA TGTGCCAGCAGCTTGGGGGGACAGGGTCCCTACACCGGGGAGCTGTTTTTT.

The chain couples TRBV27 to TRBJ2-3; 9 bases are shared with TRBD2. The trim removed 6 bases at V and 2 bases at J, leaving 9 bases unmatched. This CDR3 region has 16 residues. Germline CDR1 reads MNHEY; CDR2 reads SMNVEV (reference sequence). CDR3 bases: TGTGCCAGCAGCCCCATAGCGGGAGAAATCACAGATACGCAGTATTTT. Translated: CASSPIAGEITDTQYF.

The CDR3 loop reads CASLINSATNEKLFF. As DNA, the CDR3 is TGTGCCAGCCTTATTAACAGTGCAACTAATGAAAAACTGTTTTTT. This chain uses TRBV21-1 with TRBJ1-4; whether TRBD1, the table's D call, matches the DNA was not checked. TRBV21-1 is noted as a pseudogene. The CDR3 is 15 amino acids.

V and J are TRBV29-1 and TRBJ2-3; maybe TRBD1 (6 bases). V was trimmed by 3 bases and J by 1 base, leaving 14 bases between them. The V gene's germline CDR1 is SQVTM and CDR2 ANQGSEA. The length of the CDR3 is 15 residues. For the CDR3, the DNA is TGCAGCGTTGATCAGACAGGAGATCGCACAGATACGCAGTATTTT. This sequence encodes CSVDQTGDRTDTQYF.

The chain carries TRBV7-9 and TRBJ2-5; TRBD1 matches 7 bases. The CDR3 loop spans 15 amino acids. Germline V CDR1 and CDR2: SEHNR, FQNEAQ (reference sequence). J was trimmed by 2 bases and V by 5 bases; bases with no gene match: 8. The CDR3: CASSGFRGKQETQYF. CDR3 nucleotides: TGTGCCAGCAGCGGATTCAGGGGGAAACAAGAGACCCAGTACTTC.

This clone was recorded a few times. The chain employs TRBV6-1 and TRBJ2-6, with 7 bases that match TRBD1. The V and J ends lost 8 bases and 3 bases, in that order; junction bases with no gene match: 7. This CDR3 spans 15 amino acids. In germline, CDR1 is MNHNS, CDR2 SASEGT. The CDR3: CASENRGSGANVLTF. CDR3 DNA: TGTGCCAGCGAAAACAGGGGAAGTGGGGCCAACGTCCTGACTTTC.